The entry below describes one T cell receptor beta chain. Its antigen is not known. V was shortened by 5 bases and J by 0 bases, with 19 bases between the two germline ends. CDR3 size: 17 residues. The germline gives CDR1 ENHRY, CDR2 SYGVKD. These data originate in a study of T cells in localized non-small cell lung cancer. Regarding the study as a whole: Of the top 100 tumor clones, median roughly 60 were in adjacent lung, some 30 among its top 100. Investigators sequenced only a single tumor region, leaving heterogeneity possible.

Sequencing was performed with immunoSEQ multiplex PCR; in TCRdb, only in-frame clones are kept and a portion is missing. This sample yields 50,000 to 55,000 clones, of which around 87% are seen a single time; about 17% belongs to the top ten. The sequence derives from a female donor with stage II lung adenocarcinoma. This specimen was PBMCs, taken before any cancer treatment. V usage is TRBV10-3 and J usage is TRBJ1-2; no clear D. CDR3 nucleotides: TGTGCCATCAGTCTCAGGACTGCGGCGCTACCTAACTATGGCTACACCTTC. Protein: CAISLRTAALPNYGYTF.